The 28 T cell receptor beta chains presented below share a single source sample, sequenced in a study of T cell responses to AZD1222 COVID-19 vaccine. Only in-frame clones appear in the TCRdb table, and some are missing; sequencing was by immunoSEQ multiplex PCR. The repertoire consists of 90,000 to 120,000 clones, with roughly nine tenths occurring once and the leading ten covering around 4.3%. Source: peripheral blood, taken on day 0 of AZD1222 vaccination. The receptors originated from an adult in good health.

This chain uses TRBV12-3 or TRBV12-4 with TRBJ1-2; D unclear. Between the trimmed V and J ends, which lost 11 bases and 5 bases, there was a span of 15 bases. The CDR3 runs to 12 residues. The CDR3 region has the DNA TGTGCCGCGAGGAGTGAGATTTATGGCTACACCTTC. Translated, it gives CAARSEIYGYTF.

The chain recombines TRBV19 with TRBJ2-1; the D is unclear. The CDR3 covers 17 residues. Trimming removed 3 bases from V and 5 bases from J, with 20 bases in between. Germline V gene data show CDR1 as LNHDA and CDR2 as SQIVND (reference sequence). The CDR3 DNA follows: TGTGCCAGTAGTATGGATTCGGGCAGCCGAGCCAACAATGAGCAGTTCTTC. Protein product: CASSMDSGSRANNEQFF.

The gene calls are TRBV7-9 and TRBJ1-2, with TRBD1 matching 7 bases. Trimming cost V 0 bases and J 2 bases; bases outside gene matches: 3. The CDR3 sequence is 15 residues long. Germline assignment: CDR1 SEHNR and CDR2 FQNEAQ (reference sequence). CDR3 residues: CASSLAGGANYGYTF. Here the CDR3 DNA reads TGTGCCAGCAGCTTAGCAGGGGGCGCAAACTATGGCTACACCTTC. Variable domain in full (rest from reference TRBV7-9 and TRBJ1-2): DTGVSQNPRHKITKRGQNVTFRCDPISEHNRLYWYRQTLGQGPEFLTYFQNEAQLEKSRLLSDRFSAERPKGSFSTLEIQRTEQGDSAMYLCASSLAGGANYGYTFGSGTRLTVV.

The CDR3 DNA is TGTGCCAGCAGTTTGGGACAGGGGCTCCCACTTTTTCAGCCCCAGCATTTT. It codes for CASSLGQGLPLFQPQHF. The chain employs TRBV28 and TRBJ1-5; 10 bases are shared with TRBD1. CDR1 MDHEN and CDR2 SYDVKM come from the germline V gene. Germline trimming cut 3 bases from V and 6 bases from J; bases unmatched to any gene: 11. CDR3 length: 17 residues.

CDR3 in DNA: TGTGCCAGCAGCTTAGGCCAGGGCCCTGGGGGCTACACCTTC. It yields the protein CASSLGQGPGGYTF. The genes are TRBV7-2 and TRBJ1-2, with a weak D call TRBD1 (5 bases). Trimming left V 1 base short and J 8 bases short, with 14 bases between. Looked up from germline, CDR1 is SGHTA and CDR2 is FQGNSA. The CDR3 sequence is 14 residues long. The full variable domain, with the rest looked up from reference TRBV7-2 and TRBJ1-2, is GAGVSQSPSNKVTEKGKDVELRCDPISGHTALYWYRQSLGQGLEFLIYFQGNSAPDKSGLPSDRFSAERTGGSVSTLTIQRTQQEDSAVYLCASSLGQGPGGYTFGSGTRLTVV.

The V call is TRBV11-3, the J call TRBJ2-7, with a possible D match to TRBD1 (5 bases). CDR3 length: 13 residues. From germline, CDR1 is SGHNT and CDR2 YENEEA. Trimming shortened V by 4 bases and J by 5 bases, and 12 bases separated the two germline ends. The CDR3 DNA sequence: TGTGCCAGCAGCTCCCGAGACAGCCACGAGCAGTACTTC. As protein: CASSSRDSHEQYF.

V is TRBV4-1 and J is TRBJ1-5; 9 nucleotides align to TRBD1. CDR1 is MGHRA, CDR2 YSYEKL, per germline. This CDR3 is built from 17 residues. The J segment lost 2 bases and the V segment lost 3 bases, leaving 8 bases of the junction unmatched. CDR3 in amino acids: CASSHATGGAGNQPQHF. The CDR3 region has the DNA TGCGCCAGCAGCCATGCCACAGGGGGCGCGGGCAATCAGCCCCAGCATTTT.

The sample holds one count of this clone. The chain links TRBV27 to TRBJ2-2, with 7 bases identical to TRBD1. CDR1 and CDR2 from the germline V gene are MNHEY and SMNVEV (reference sequence). With V trimmed by 6 bases and J by 3 bases, 13 bases remained unmatched. This CDR3 is 17 amino acids long. The chain's CDR3 is CASRPITTGRYTGELFF. CDR3 bases: TGTGCCAGCAGACCCATAACGACAGGGCGATACACCGGGGAGCTGTTTTTT.

The J gene is TRBJ2-1, the V gene TRBV9; the D gene is possibly TRBD1 (5 bases). CDR3 length: 13 residues. Trimming left V 4 bases short and J 6 bases short, with 11 bases between. Germline-derived CDR1 and CDR2 are SGDLS and YYNGEE. The CDR3 DNA sequence: TGTGCCAGCAGCACCAGGGATTTCAATGAGCAGTTCTTC. Its translation: CASSTRDFNEQFF.

This clone was counted once. This chain uses TRBV27 with TRBJ2-1, with D perhaps matching TRBD2 (6 bases). CDR1 and CDR2 (germline): MNHEY, SMNVEV (reference sequence). V was clipped by 6 bases and J by 5 bases, with 17 bases between them. The CDR3 consists of 15 residues. The CDR3 reads CASSHSKGGDNEQFF. CDR3 in DNA: TGTGCCAGCAGCCACAGTAAGGGAGGCGACAATGAGCAGTTCTTC.

V and J are TRBV5-4 and TRBJ1-5, with D tentatively TRBD1 (5 bases). CDR3 length: 14 residues. Germline CDR1 is SGHNT and CDR2 is YYREEE (reference sequence). V lost 4 bases, J lost 4 bases, and 12 bases lay in between. CDR3 in amino acids: CASSPGPENQPQHF. The CDR3 nucleotides are TGTGCCAGCAGCCCAGGGCCCGAGAATCAGCCCCAGCATTTT.

The CDR3 nucleotides read TGTGCCTGGACTATTGCGGGTAGCACAGATACGCAGTATTTT. Residues: CAWTIAGSTDTQYF. This rearrangement joins TRBV30 to TRBJ2-3, with a possible D match to TRBD2 (5 bases). The CDR3 has 14 amino acids. V was clipped by 4 bases and J by 0 bases, with 11 bases between them. Germline loops: CDR1 GTSNPN, CDR2 SVGIG (reference sequence).

The rearrangement joins TRBV6-4 to TRBJ2-3; D is uncertain. Germline CDR1 is MRHNA and CDR2 is SNTAGT. This CDR3 comprises 15 residues. Trimming shortened V by 2 bases and J by 1 base, and 10 bases separated the two germline ends. The CDR3 DNA reads as TGTGCCAGCAGTGACGACACCGCGGGCACAGATACGCAGTATTTT. This encodes CASSDDTAGTDTQYF.

This clone was recorded once. The chain combines TRBV28 with TRBJ1-5; 8 bases match TRBD1. Germline-derived CDR1 and CDR2 are MDHEN and SYDVKM. J lost 0 bases, V lost 3 bases, and 10 bases had no gene match. The CDR3 has 18 amino acids. The CDR3 DNA reads TGTGCCAGCAGTTTTGAGACAGGGGTGTCGAGTAGCAATCAGCCCCAGCATTTT. The encoded protein is CASSFETGVSSSNQPQHF.

The chain joins TRBV29-1 to TRBJ1-4, with D hard to call. CDR1 is SQVTM and CDR2 is ANQGSEA in the germline V gene. Trimming shortened V by 5 bases and J by 7 bases, and 17 bases separated the two germline ends. The CDR3 consists of 14 residues. As DNA, the CDR3 is TGCAGCGTTCGGGTCGGGGTTGAGGGTGAAAAACTGTTTTTT. Its protein product is CSVRVGVEGEKLFF. The full variable domain, in which reference TRBV29-1 and TRBJ1-4 provide the parts outside the CDR3, is SAVISQKPSRDICQRGTSLTIQCQVDSQVTMMFWYRQQPGQSLTLIATANQGSEATYESGFVIDKFPISRPNLTFSTLTVSNMSPEDSSIYLCSVRVGVEGEKLFFGSGTQLSVL.

This sequence joins TRBV7-2 and TRBJ2-6; D is ambiguous. Deletions cut 1 base from V and 3 bases from J, with 10 bases between. From germline, CDR1 is SGHTA and CDR2 FQGNSA. The CDR3 length is 16 residues. CDR3 nucleotides: TGTGCCAGCAGCTTAGGTGGGGTCTTTGGGGCCAACGTCCTGACTTTC. The encoded protein is CASSLGGVFGANVLTF.

The chain recombines TRBV4-3 with TRBJ1-1; possible D gene TRBD1, 6 bases. The CDR3 contains 14 residues. The germline gives CDR1 LGHNA, CDR2 YSLEER. V was shortened by 4 bases and J by 4 bases, with 13 bases between the two germline ends. DNA of the CDR3: TGCGCCAGCAGCCGGGGGGCAGGGCTCACTGAAGCTTTCTTT. Translated: CASSRGAGLTEAFF.

The V and J genes are TRBV11-1 and TRBJ2-7; D unclear. Germline assignment: CDR1 SGHAT and CDR2 FQDESV (reference sequence). The V end lost 5 bases, the J end lost 6 bases, and 14 bases lay between the germline ends. The CDR3 is 13 residues long. CDR3 DNA: TGTGCCAGCAGCCCTCGTCGGGTCCTCGAGCAGTACTTC. This translates into CASSPRRVLEQYF.

The V and J genes are TRBV7-2 and TRBJ1-2; 7 bases fit TRBD1. The CDR3 length is 17 residues. Germline values: CDR1 SGHTA, CDR2 FQGNSA. The V and J ends lost 0 bases and 0 bases, in that order; junction bases with no gene match: 7. The DNA for the CDR3 is TGTGCCAGCAGCTTAGCGCTAGGGGACAGTCCTAACTATGGCTACACCTTC. This sequence encodes CASSLALGDSPNYGYTF.

This chain links TRBV4-2 with TRBJ1-1; D gene unclear. The CDR3 spans 14 residues. Germline V lookup: CDR1 LGHNA, CDR2 YNFKEQ. V was trimmed by 1 base and J by 1 base, leaving 7 bases between them. CDR3 residues: CASSQVERNTEAFF. Here the CDR3 DNA reads TGTGCCAGCAGCCAAGTCGAGAGGAACACTGAAGCTTTCTTT.

This clone appeared once. A much larger clone differs from this one at a single base, so this may be a read error. This rearrangement joins TRBV9 to TRBJ1-2; 7 bases are shared with TRBD1. The trim removed 4 bases at V and 2 bases at J, leaving 2 bases unmatched. CDR3 length: 13 residues. Germline-derived CDR1 and CDR2 are SGDLS and YYNGEE. The CDR3 is CASSPRGNYGYTF. The CDR3 DNA sequence: TGTGCCAGCAGCCCCAGGGGGAACTATGGCTACACCTTC.

This sequence joins TRBV7-2 and TRBJ1-3; D remains ambiguous. V was shortened by 1 base and J by 0 bases, with 10 bases between the two germline ends. Germline CDR1 reads SGHTA; CDR2 reads FQGNSA. This CDR3 comprises 16 residues. The CDR3 DNA follows: TGTGCCAGCAGCTTAGTGCACGGAAGCTCTGGAAACACCATATATTTT. It codes for CASSLVHGSSGNTIYF.

The rearrangement joins TRBV4-3 to TRBJ2-5; possible D gene TRBD2, 6 bases. This CDR3 contains 17 residues. Trimming cost V 0 bases and J 2 bases, with 16 bases left between them. In germline, CDR1 is LGHNA, CDR2 YSLEER. This CDR3 is CASSQDLSGGLQETQYF. Here the CDR3 DNA reads TGCGCCAGCAGCCAAGATTTGTCTGGGGGACTTCAAGAGACCCAGTACTTC.

The table lists this clone with a count of one. This chain joins TRBV12-3 or TRBV12-4 and TRBJ1-1; D call uncertain. This CDR3 is built from 13 residues. Trimming took off 2 bases at V and 5 bases at J, with 9 bases between the two ends. In DNA form, the CDR3 reads TGTGCCAGCAGTTTAAGAAGAGGGACTGAAGCTTTCTTT. Encoded protein: CASSLRRGTEAFF.

CDR3 coding DNA: TGTGCCAGCAGCTTTGACAGAAGCAATCAGCCCCAGCATTTT. Its protein is CASSFDRSNQPQHF. V gene TRBV5-8 combines with J gene TRBJ1-5; TRBD1 might be the D (5 bases). Trimming cost V 2 bases and J 1 base, with 7 bases left between them. Germline loops: CDR1 SGHTS, CDR2 YDEGEE. The CDR3 covers 14 residues.

The chain uses TRBV4-1 and TRBJ1-3; D not certain. The V gene's germline CDR1 is MGHRA and CDR2 YSYEKL. Trimming took 3 bases from V and 0 from J, leaving 9 bases between them. The CDR3 length is 15 residues. CDR3 bases: TGCGCCAGCAGCCAGGTTCAAGGCTCTGGAAACACCATATATTTT. Translated: CASSQVQGSGNTIYF.

The chain combines TRBV10-3 with TRBJ2-1, with 13 bases matching TRBD2. Germline-derived CDR1 and CDR2 are ENHRY and SYGVKD. This CDR3 contains 15 residues. Trimming cost V 6 bases and J 15 bases; bases outside gene matches: 14. CDR3: CAISRLAGGDRRRFF. The CDR3 DNA reads as TGTGCCATCAGCCGACTAGCGGGGGGCGATCGAAGGCGGTTCTTC.

J is TRBJ2-6 and V is TRBV7-3, with 7 nucleotides matching TRBD2. Trimming took 2 bases from V and 2 from J; bases not matched to a gene: 9. The CDR3 runs 18 residues. CDR1 is SGHTA, CDR2 FQGTGA, per germline. CDR3 bases: TGTGCCAGCAGCTTACGTCCGGCGGGGGAGACTGGGGCCAACGTCCTGACTTTC. Amino acid sequence: CASSLRPAGETGANVLTF. Supplemented by reference TRBV7-3 and TRBJ2-6, the full variable domain reads GAGVSQTPSNKVTEKGKYVELRCDPISGHTALYWYRQSLGQGPEFLIYFQGTGAADDSGLPNDRFFAVRPEGSVSTLKIQRTERGDSAVYLCASSLRPAGETGANVLTFGAGSRLTVL.